Listed here are 13 T cell receptor beta chains from one sample, sequenced in a study of metastatic and nonmetastatic thyroid tumors. Not a single patient had been given any form of treatment at any point before undergoing thyroid surgery. TCRdb reprocessed the PCR reads via MiXCR. The sample holds 15,000 to 20,000 clones; about 20% are singletons and the top ten take under 11%. Sequenced sample: tumor tissue. Receptors originate from a male donor with papillary thyroid cancer or a benign thyroid nodule (not recorded which). Some clones in this sample may be carry-over from other donors' samples.

The sample holds many counts of this clone. The genes are TRBV20-1 and TRBJ1-5; 7 bases map to TRBD1. V dropped 6 bases and J dropped 5; count of bases not matched to a gene: 16. Germline-derived CDR1 and CDR2 are DFQATT and SNEGSKA (reference sequence). The CDR3 has 16 residues. The CDR3 nucleotides read TGCAGTGCGGAAAGCAGACGGGACAGAAAAGATCAGCCCCAGCATTTT. The encoded protein is CSAESRRDRKDQPQHF.

A word on this clone: An end of the junction does not agree with germline; a read error may underlie this. The chain carries TRBV7-8 and TRBJ2-7; D gene ambiguous. Germline-derived CDR1 and CDR2 are SGHVS and FQNEAQ. This CDR3 region has 15 residues. CDR3 DNA sequence: TGTGCCAGCAGCTTAGCGCATCAAAGTACCTACGGGCAGCACTTC. The encoded protein is CASSLAHQSTYGQHF.

This chain links TRBV4-3 with TRBJ1-4, with a tentative D call TRBD1 (5 bases). V dropped 0 bases and J dropped 8 bases, with 16 bases sitting between them. The germline V gene has CDR1 LGHNA and CDR2 YSLEER. The CDR3 is 16 amino acids. The CDR3 DNA reads TGCGCCAGCAGCCAAGATCGGGGGGGGGTTGACGAAAAACTGTTTTTT. Protein sequence: CASSQDRGGVDEKLFF.

Details on this clone: A read error may account for a junction end that differs from germline. The chain combines TRBV30 with TRBJ1-6, with D perhaps TRBD1 (6 bases). The CDR3 contains 14 residues. CDR1 and CDR2 from the germline V gene are GTSNPN and SVGIG (reference sequence). For the CDR3, the DNA is TGTGCCTGGGGGGGGGGCTCCTATAATTCATCCCTCCACTTT. This sequence encodes CAWGGGSYNSSLHF.

Relative to its sample, this clone is medium-sized. The chain is built from TRBV19 and TRBJ2-1; 13 nucleotides agree with TRBD2. The CDR3 runs to 16 residues. Germline-derived CDR1 and CDR2 are LNHDA and SQIVND (reference sequence). V shed 4 bases and J 8 bases; nucleotides not matched to a gene: 8. The CDR3 DNA is TGTGCCAGTAGTAGGTCCCTAACTAGCGGGAGGGATGAGCAGTTCTTC. This gives the protein CASSRSLTSGRDEQFF.

This clone was seen many times. The J gene is TRBJ1-1, the V gene TRBV20-1; D might be TRBD1 (5 bases). V lost 6 bases and J lost 1, with 12 bases in between. CDR3 length: 13 residues. The germline gives CDR1 DFQATT, CDR2 SNEGSKA (reference sequence). The DNA of the CDR3 is TGCAGTGCCACAACAGGAGGGAACACTGAAGCTTTCTTT. It encodes CSATTGGNTEAFF.

This clone has just a few counts. The J gene is TRBJ1-5, the V gene TRBV28, with 10 positions matching TRBD1. Per germline, CDR1 MDHEN and CDR2 SYDVKM. The CDR3 is 19 amino acids. V shed 6 bases, J shed 0 bases, and the junction held 14 bases outside the gene matches. CDR3 protein: CASSEVWTGGVYSNQPQHF. CDR3 coding DNA: TGTGCCAGCAGCGAAGTCTGGACAGGGGGTGTTTATAGCAATCAGCCCCAGCATTTT.

J is TRBJ2-2 and V is TRBV7-6; the D is unclear. The V and J ends lost 6 bases and 2 bases respectively, with 22 bases between them. This CDR3 has 18 residues. Per germline, CDR1 SGHVS and CDR2 FNYEAQ. In DNA, the CDR3 is TGTGCCAGCAGTCCCCGATATATAGTGGTAGGAAACACCGGGGAGCTGTTTTTT. Translated, it gives CASSPRYIVVGNTGELFF.

This clone was found many times. This chain joins TRBV9 and TRBJ2-3; perhaps TRBD2 as D (6 bases). The CDR3 has 14 amino acids. In germline, CDR1 is SGDLS, CDR2 YYNGEE. V shed 3 bases and J shed 0 bases, with 8 bases lying between them. The CDR3 loop is CASSGSGSTDTQYF. The CDR3 DNA reads as TGTGCCAGCAGCGGTAGCGGAAGCACAGATACGCAGTATTTT.

The rearrangement joins TRBV6-5 to TRBJ2-3; 8 nucleotides match TRBD2. The J segment lost 2 bases and the V segment lost 2 bases, leaving 9 bases of the junction unmatched. The CDR3 extends over 17 amino acids. The germline CDR1 and CDR2 sequences are MNHEY and SVGAGI. Written as DNA, the CDR3 is TGTGCCAGCAGTTACCCCCCCGGGCGGGAGGTCACAGATACGCAGTATTTT. This sequence encodes CASSYPPGREVTDTQYF.

On this clone: A much larger clone lies a single base off, so this may be a read error. This chain joins TRBV2 and TRBJ1-4, with D possibly TRBD1 on 5 matching bases. Germline V gene sequence: CDR1 SNHLY, CDR2 FYNNEI. The CDR3 consists of 13 residues. The ends were cut back, 11 bases at V and 4 bases at J, with 14 bases in the middle. This chain's CDR3 is CASAETDNEKLFF. CDR3 DNA: TGTGCCTCAGCGGAGACAGATAATGAAAAACTGTTTTTT.

The genes are TRBV10-1 and TRBJ1-1, with D possibly matching TRBD1 (6 bases). This CDR3 is built from 13 residues. Germline V gives CDR1 WNHNN, CDR2 SYGVQD (reference sequence). Trimming cost V 9 bases and J 4 bases, with 15 bases left between them. The CDR3 bases are TGCGCCAGGGAGGGGGGGAAGGGCACTGAAGCTTTCTTT. It is translated as CAREGGKGTEAFF.

This clone was counted at least ten times. V and J are TRBV5-6 and TRBJ2-7; D is possibly TRBD1 (5 bases). The V gene lost 0 bases and the J gene lost 0 bases, with 13 bases spanning the gap. The CDR3 length is 16 residues. Germline V gives CDR1 SGHDT, CDR2 YYEEEE. In DNA, the CDR3 is TGTGCCAGCAGCTTGGGAGTACAGGTGAGCTCCTACGAGCAGTACTTC. Translation gives CASSLGVQVSSYEQYF.